This T cell receptor beta chain emerged from a study of shared clonotypes between healthy human individuals. Overall study results and limits: An anticipated effect of sequencing depth on clonotype sharing among donors was recognized.

Germline CDR1 reads KGHSH; CDR2 reads LQKENI. The V gene end was trimmed by 4 bases and the J gene end by 7 bases; junction bases not matched to a gene: 3. The CDR3 has 12 residues. A note on this clone: Its cognate antigen is unknown.

Deep was the level used in running the assay. The assay was immunoSEQ multiplex PCR, and TCRdb's table has in-frame clones only and misses some. Here the sample spans just over 2,000,000 clones, 85% to 95% being singletons. The specimen sequenced was naive CD4+ T cells sorted from blood. The subset denotes: CD45RA+ positively selected. The chain employs TRBV18 and TRBJ2-7; 8 nucleotides line up with TRBD1. This clonotype originated in a man between 18 and 35 years old in good health. The DNA for the CDR3 is TGTGCCAGCTCACGACAGGGGTCGGAGCAGTACTTC. As protein: CASSRQGSEQYF. The variable domain in full, completed from reference TRBV18 and TRBJ2-7, reads NAGVMQNPRHLVRRRGQEARLRCSPMKGHSHVYWYRQLPEEGLKFMVYLQKENIIDESGMPKERFSAEFPKEGPSILRIQQVVRGDSAAYFCASSRQGSEQYFGPGTRLTVT.